This TCR beta chain was found in a study of Tregs in tolerant kidney transplant recipients (dated by TCRdb to 2018 to 2020). Describing the broader study: Before combined kidney and bone marrow transplantation, this study identified donor-specific regulatory T cells using TCRbeta sequencing and then followed those same cells after transplant. Overall study outcomes, separate from this receptor: For some patients the PCR primers changed over time, which made it impossible to compare the samples from those patients at the nucleotide level. Biological reproducibility was not directly assessed, although technical replication error appeared to be minimal. Donor-specific Treg expansion was found to exceed global Treg expansion in tolerant patients, suggesting antigen-driven rather than nonspecific expansion. The study was constrained by small patient numbers, and validation of the findings is required in larger populations and under other immunosuppression protocols. Expanding Tregs with activated donor B cells appeared to identify the most biologically relevant and donor-specific TCRbeta repertoire.

The germline V gene provides CDR1 SGHRS and CDR2 YFSETQ. The cysteine opens and the phenylalanine closes a CDR3 of 16 amino acids. The read is trimmed to its CDR3 DNA, 48 bases read in frame from base 1. The junction carries 17 bases between V and J, which are trimmed by 4 bases and 3 bases respectively. For TCRbeta CDR3 sequencing, genomic DNA from the sorted cells was extracted using the QIAGEN DNeasy Blood and Tissue Kit. High-throughput TCRbeta CDR3 sequencing, which included PCR amplification with bias correction and internal controls, was done commercially through immunoSEQ. Concerning the study's data processing: A unique productive TCRbeta sequence was defined by the CDR3 nucleotide sequence when primers matched, and otherwise by the CDR3 amino acid sequence together with the Vbeta and Jbeta genes. To correct for sorting error, sequences found in more than one sorted population at a frequency ratio of 2:1 or less were discarded, and the remaining shared sequences were assigned to the population with the higher frequency. Donor-reactive sequences were defined as at least 5-fold expanded in CFSE-low cells versus unstimulated cells, with frequency of at least 0.01% in CFSE-low cells. Jensen-Shannon divergence, calculated on the top 100 TCRbeta sequences ranked by frequency, was used to quantify repertoire divergence. When a sample had multiple sequencing runs, each run was corrected for sorting error separately and the runs were then pooled. TCRdb mirrors the immuneACCESS table, restricted to in-frame sequences. Some clones are absent from its copies; in checked studies, under half trace to an unresolved V gene, and the reason for the others is unknown. The DNA was the basis for D and trimming; V, J and clone size are from that table. The sample includes around 64,000 clones, with about 90% observed a single time. The ten largest clones take up approximately 3.9% of the sample.

What this sample's time point label stands for: 6 months after combined kidney and bone marrow transplant. The transplants used related donors along with nonmyeloablative bone marrow transplantation, and in the human trials mixed chimerism was transient. Unstimulated Tregs (CD4+CD25+CD127-), CD4+ non-Tregs (CD4+CD25-), CD4 and CD8 cells were FACS-sorted from thawed PBMCs. The patients were a few recipients of combined kidney and bone marrow transplants from the ITN036ST trial, and samples were available only from these trial subjects. Healthy control blood was processed by Ficoll density gradient to PBMCs and cryopreserved; patient PBMCs were collected before and after transplant. Of note for this clone: Its antigen remains unidentified. Base qualities are not at hand, and no much larger clone is one base apart.

The receptor was derived from a human patient who received a combined kidney and bone marrow transplant. Post transplant, some T cells may arise from the graft donor. The rearrangement combines TRBV5-1 with TRBJ2-1; a tentative D match to TRBD2 spans 5 bases. The sample was CD4+ T cells from blood (PBMCs), taken 6 months after the transplant. The CDR3 reads CASSRPERSDYNEQFF. The base sequence is TGCGCCAGCAGCCGTCCTGAGCGGAGTGACTACAATGAGCAGTTCTTC.